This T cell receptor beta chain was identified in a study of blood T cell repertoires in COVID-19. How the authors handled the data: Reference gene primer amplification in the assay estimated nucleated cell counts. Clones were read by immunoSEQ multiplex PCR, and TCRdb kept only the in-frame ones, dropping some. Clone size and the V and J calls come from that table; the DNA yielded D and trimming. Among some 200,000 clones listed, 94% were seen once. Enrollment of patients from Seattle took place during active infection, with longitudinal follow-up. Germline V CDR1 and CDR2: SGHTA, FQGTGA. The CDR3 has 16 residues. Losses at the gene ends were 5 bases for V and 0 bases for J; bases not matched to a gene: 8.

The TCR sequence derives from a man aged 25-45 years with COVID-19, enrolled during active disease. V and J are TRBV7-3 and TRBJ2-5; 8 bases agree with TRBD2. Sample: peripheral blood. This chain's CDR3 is CASSLLGGGNQETQYF. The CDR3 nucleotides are TGTGCCAGCAGCCTCCTAGGCGGGGGGAACCAAGAGACCCAGTACTTC. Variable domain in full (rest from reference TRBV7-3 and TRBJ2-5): GAGVSQTPSNKVTEKGKYVELRCDPISGHTALYWYRQSLGQGPEFLIYFQGTGAADDSGLPNDRFFAVRPEGSVSTLKIQRTERGDSAVYLCASSLLGGGNQETQYFGPGTRLLVL.